Below are 19 T cell receptor beta chains sequenced from a single sample in a study of T cell repertoires in cytomegalovirus infection (dated by TCRdb to between 2018 and 2020). Explained via the paper, the treatment or condition label denotes: in vitro stimulation with specific CMV peptide epitopes to enrich CMV-specific T cells. TCRdb records Illumina HiSeq 1500 as the sequencer. TCRdb ran its own pipeline on the public reads, namely fastp trimming at Q25 and MiXCR clone calling, and kept in-frame beta chains. Here each entry gathers all rows of one CDR3 protein and keeps the most common genes and DNA. Here the sample has 300,000 to 400,000 distinct CDR3 sequences; 25% occur a single time. Together, the top ten hold about an eighth of the sample. These receptors' targets are unknown. This specimen consisted of cultured PBMCs, obtained from culture after CMV antigen stimulation. The receptors stem from a human donor in good health (CMV status not recorded). Some clones in this sample may be carry-over from other donors' samples.

This clonotype has more than one count but fewer than ten. The chain carries TRBV7-8 and TRBJ2-1; no reliable D call. Germline values: CDR1 SGHVS, CDR2 FQNEAQ. V gave up 1 base and J gave up 0 bases, with 19 bases separating them. The CDR3 sequence is 19 residues long. CDR3 sequence: CASSLDSRPAVSSYNEQFF. For the CDR3, the DNA is TGTGCCAGCAGCTTAGATTCCCGGCCGGCGGTGAGCTCCTACAATGAGCAGTTCTTC. Looking up the rest from reference TRBV7-8 and TRBJ2-1 gives the full variable domain: GAGVSQSPRYKVAKRGQDVALRCDPISGHVSLFWYQQALGQGPEFLTYFQNEAQLDKSGLPSDRFFAERPEGSVSTLKIQRTQQEDSAVYLCASSLDSRPAVSSYNEQFFGPGTRLTVL.

The J gene is TRBJ2-4, the V gene TRBV11-3, with 10 bases identical to TRBD1. Germline CDR1 is SGHNT and CDR2 is YENEEA. The CDR3 spans 14 residues. The junction had 6 bases not matched to a gene; V was cut back by 5 bases and J by 8 bases. CDR3 nucleotides: TGTGCCAGCAGCCGACAGGGGGCTGATGACATTCAGTACTTC. Translated, it gives CASSRQGADDIQYF.

The chain combines TRBV7-4 with TRBJ1-2, with TRBD1 matching 9 bases. The V gene end was trimmed by 2 bases and the J gene end by 8 bases; junction bases not matched to a gene: 12. Germline V lookup: CDR1 SGHVT, CDR2 SQSDAQ. The CDR3 is 16 amino acids. The CDR3 sequence is CASSLPATGTGRGYTF. DNA for the CDR3: TGTGCCAGCAGCTTACCCGCTACCGGGACAGGGAGAGGCTACACCTTC.

Ten or more counts support this clonotype. The rearrangement links TRBV7-2 to TRBJ2-5; D not certain. The CDR3 contains 12 residues. CDR1 and CDR2 from the germline V gene are SGHTA and FQGNSA. The germline V and J ends were trimmed by 8 bases and 5 bases, with 12 bases remaining between them. The CDR3 region has the DNA TGTGCCAGCGGGAAACGGTGGGAGACCCAGTACTTC. Translating gives CASGKRWETQYF.

V and J are TRBV7-3 and TRBJ2-1; tentative D call: TRBD1 (6 bases). With 5 bases removed from V and 3 bases from J, the gap between germline ends came to 11 bases. The length of the CDR3 is 14 residues. Germline CDR1 SGHTA, CDR2 FQGTGA. The CDR3 spells CASSTGTNYNEQFF. CDR3 DNA: TGTGCCAGCAGCACCGGGACAAACTACAATGAGCAGTTCTTC.

The chain couples TRBV5-1 to TRBJ2-1; 12 bases fit TRBD2. There are 16 residues in the CDR3. Per germline, CDR1 SGHRS and CDR2 YFSETQ. The V segment lost 4 bases and the J segment 8 bases; nucleotides outside the gene matches: 10. The CDR3: CASSPGLAGSIDEQFF. The CDR3 nucleotides read TGCGCCAGCAGCCCCGGACTAGCGGGAAGTATTGATGAGCAGTTCTTC.

The gene calls are TRBV4-1 and TRBJ2-7, with D possibly being TRBD1 (6 bases). Looked up from germline, CDR1 is MGHRA and CDR2 is YSYEKL. Trimming took off 3 bases at V and 4 bases at J, with 22 bases between the two ends. The CDR3 is made up of 17 amino acids. CDR3 amino acids: CASSQSGQSSPQYEQYF. CDR3 nucleotides: TGCGCCAGCAGCCAGTCCGGACAGTCCTCTCCACAGTACGAGCAGTACTTC.

This clonotype was counted many times. The chain is built from TRBV7-2 and TRBJ2-1; tentatively, D is TRBD2 (5 bases). Germline-derived CDR1 and CDR2 are SGHTA and FQGNSA. The V end lost 1 base, the J end lost 4 bases, and 11 bases lay between the germline ends. CDR3 length: 15 residues. The CDR3, as DNA: TGTGCCAGCAGCTTAGGTGGGAGAAGTTACAATGAGCAGTTCTTC. Its translation: CASSLGGRSYNEQFF.

This clonotype has only a few counts. The V call is TRBV5-5, the J call TRBJ1-2; D is undetermined. The V and J ends lost 0 bases and 6 bases respectively, with 9 bases between them. CDR3 length equals 13 residues. Per the germline V gene, CDR1 is SGHKS and CDR2 is YYEKEE (reference sequence). CDR3 DNA: TGTGCCAGCAGCTTGGAGGTGAGGCATGGCTACACCTTC. The encoded protein is CASSLEVRHGYTF.

The V gene is TRBV30, the J gene TRBJ2-1; 9 bases line up with TRBD2. The CDR3 contains 15 residues. CDR1 is GTSNPN, CDR2 SVGIG, per germline (reference sequence). V lost 8 bases, J lost 8 bases, and 16 bases stayed unmatched. CDR3 amino acids: CAAPLAGVVSDEQFF. The CDR3 DNA is TGTGCCGCCCCACTAGCGGGTGTGGTTAGCGATGAGCAGTTCTTC. Full variable domain (remainder filled in from reference TRBV30 and TRBJ2-1): SQTIHQWPATLVQPVGSPLSLECTVEGTSNPNLYWYRQAAGRGLQLLFYSVGIGQISSEVPQNLSASRPQDRQFILSSKKLLLSDSGFYLCAAPLAGVVSDEQFFGPGTRLTVL.

The sample holds many counts of this clonotype. The rearrangement uses TRBV7-8 and TRBJ1-5; 10 bases fit TRBD1. The CDR3 is 15 amino acids. In germline, CDR1 is SGHVS, CDR2 FQNEAQ. V shed 1 base and J 7 bases; nucleotides not matched to a gene: 4. Written as DNA, the CDR3 is TGTGCCAGCAGCTTAGGACAGGGGGCTGGGCAGCCCCAGCATTTT. Its translation: CASSLGQGAGQPQHF.

This clonotype was counted between two and nine times. Written as DNA, the CDR3 is TGCGCCAGCAGCCGGGGCGAAGCGGGAGGGCCTTATGAGCAGTTCTTC. Translating gives CASSRGEAGGPYEQFF. The V and J genes are TRBV4-1 and TRBJ2-1; 10 nucleotides match TRBD2. The germline V gene encodes CDR1 MGHRA and CDR2 YSYEKL. The CDR3 sequence is 16 residues long. J was trimmed by 8 bases and V by 4 bases; bases with no gene match: 11.

This chain joins TRBV5-1 and TRBJ2-3, with 10 nucleotides matching TRBD1. The CDR3 has 16 amino acids. Trimming took 0 bases from V and 2 from J; bases not matched to a gene: 3. Germline CDR1 SGHRS, CDR2 YFSETQ. DNA of the CDR3: TGCGCCAGCAGCTTGGTGGGGACAGGGGTCACAGATACGCAGTATTTT. Its protein product is CASSLVGTGVTDTQYF. The entire variable domain, with the rest obtained from reference TRBV5-1 and TRBJ2-3, is as follows: KAGVTQTPRYLIKTRGQQVTLSCSPISGHRSVSWYQQTPGQGLQFLFEYFSETQRNKGNFPGRFSGRQFSNSRSEMNVSTLELGDSALYLCASSLVGTGVTDTQYFGPGTRLTVL.

This clonotype was counted ten times or more. The J gene is TRBJ2-5, the V gene TRBV28, with TRBD1 matching 8 bases. The CDR3 is made up of 16 amino acids. V lost 6 bases and J lost 5; bases outside the gene matches: 14. Germline CDR1 MDHEN, CDR2 SYDVKM. The CDR3 loop is CASRPQGATSIETQYF. In nucleotides, the CDR3 is TGTGCCAGCAGACCTCAGGGGGCTACTAGTATTGAGACCCAGTACTTC.

This clonotype has only a few counts. The genes are TRBV27 and TRBJ2-5; no firm D call. V dropped 6 bases and J dropped 1 base, with 6 bases sitting between them. Germline CDR1 reads MNHEY; CDR2 reads SMNVEV (reference sequence). This CDR3 contains 12 residues. CDR3 loop: CASRAVQETQYF. For the CDR3, the DNA is TGTGCCAGCAGGGCGGTCCAAGAGACCCAGTACTTC.

The rearrangement uses TRBV4-1 and TRBJ2-3; tentatively, D is TRBD1 (6 bases). This CDR3 comprises 16 residues. Trimming cost V 4 bases and J 0 bases, with 14 bases left between them. From germline, CDR1 is MGHRA and CDR2 YSYEKL. The CDR3 spells CASSLGARFSTDTQYF. The CDR3 nucleotides are TGCGCCAGCAGCCTGGGGGCACGTTTTAGCACAGATACGCAGTATTTT.

Only a few counts were recorded for this clonotype. The rearrangement uses TRBV7-2 and TRBJ2-1; D not certain. The CDR3 has 15 residues. Per the germline V gene, CDR1 is SGHTA and CDR2 is FQGNSA. V was pared by 1 base and J by 4 bases, with 11 bases between. The CDR3 here is CASSLDVGQYNEQFF. CDR3 DNA sequence: TGTGCCAGCAGCTTAGATGTTGGGCAATACAATGAGCAGTTCTTC.

There are a few counts of this clonotype. This rearrangement joins TRBV14 to TRBJ2-7, with 8 nucleotides matching TRBD1. V shed 8 bases and J 6 bases; nucleotides not matched to a gene: 6. From germline, CDR1 is SGHDN and CDR2 FVKESK. This CDR3 has 12 residues. The CDR3 sequence is CASGGTGPEQYV. For the CDR3, the DNA is TGTGCCAGCGGGGGGACAGGTCCCGAGCAGTACGTC.

This clonotype was recorded a few times. V gene TRBV20-1 combines with J gene TRBJ2-3; no reliable D call. The CDR3 length is 13 residues. CDR1 is DFQATT and CDR2 is SNEGSKA in the germline V gene (reference sequence). V was clipped by 0 bases and J by 3 bases, with 7 bases between them. CDR3 amino acids: CSARDSSTDTQYF. CDR3 DNA sequence: TGCAGTGCTAGAGACTCATCGACAGATACGCAGTATTTT.